This TCR beta chain emerged from a study of Ad26.COV2.S vaccination and SARS-CoV-2 variants. Whole-study context: By the intramuscular route, Ad26.COV2.S was given once, or twice 56 days apart.

CDR3 length equals 14 residues. The germline V gene has CDR1 SGDLS and CDR2 YYNGEE. The V gene end was trimmed by 7 bases and the J gene end by 4 bases; junction bases not matched to a gene: 10. Treatment specified: some 20 received Ad26.COV2.S at low or high dose, single or two shots; about 5 received placebo; per-sample allocation not given. It was on day 63 after the first vaccine or placebo injection that samples were taken. The assay was immunoSEQ multiplex PCR, and TCRdb's table has in-frame clones only and misses some. The sample lists a few hundred thousand clones, around 87% occurring once. This receptor was taken from a person aged 18 to 65 who received the Ad26.COV2.S COVID-19 vaccine or a placebo. The chain is built from TRBV9 and TRBJ1-2, with 7 bases lining up with TRBD1. The source was peripheral blood, collected in a trial of Ad26.COV2.S vaccine versus placebo. This chain's CDR3 is CASERGRGGYGYTF. DNA of the CDR3: TGTGCCAGCGAGAGGGGGCGCGGGGGCTATGGCTACACCTTC.